This T cell receptor (beta chain) was observed in a study of blood T cell repertoires in COVID-19. Clones were sequenced by immunoSEQ multiplex PCR, and TCRdb holds only the in-frame ones, with some missing. Of hundreds of thousands of clones in the sample, roughly 85% were seen once. Germline CDR1 LGHDT, CDR2 YNNKEL (reference sequence). The CDR3 contains 15 residues. The junction had 5 bases not matched to a gene; V was cut back by 5 bases and J by 8 bases. The chain recombines TRBV3-1 (or the pseudogene TRBV3-2) with TRBJ2-1; 14 bases are a match to TRBD2. Specimen: PBMCs or T cells enriched from blood (not recorded which). The origin of this receptor is a woman aged 25 to 39 who had been exposed to COVID-19. Written as DNA, the CDR3 is TGTGCCAGCAGCACGCGACTAGCGGGGGGGCATGAGCAGTTCTTC. Its protein product is CASSTRLAGGHEQFF.